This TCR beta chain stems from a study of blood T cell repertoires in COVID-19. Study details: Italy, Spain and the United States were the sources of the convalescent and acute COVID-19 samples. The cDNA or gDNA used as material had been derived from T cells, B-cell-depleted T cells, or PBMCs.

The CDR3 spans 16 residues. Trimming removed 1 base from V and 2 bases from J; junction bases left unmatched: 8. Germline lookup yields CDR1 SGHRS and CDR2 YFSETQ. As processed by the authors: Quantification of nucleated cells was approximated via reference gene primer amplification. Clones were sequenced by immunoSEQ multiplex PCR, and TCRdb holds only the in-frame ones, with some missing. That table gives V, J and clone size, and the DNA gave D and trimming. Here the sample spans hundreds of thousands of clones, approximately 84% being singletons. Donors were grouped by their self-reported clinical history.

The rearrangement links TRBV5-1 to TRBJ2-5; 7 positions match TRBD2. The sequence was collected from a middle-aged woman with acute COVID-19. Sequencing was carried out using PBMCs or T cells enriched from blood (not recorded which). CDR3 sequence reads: CASSLLGLGAQETQYF. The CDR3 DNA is TGCGCCAGCAGCTTGTTAGGACTAGGTGCTCAAGAGACCCAGTACTTC.